This paragraph reports one T cell receptor (beta chain). It was by two-round multiplex PCR that TCR beta CDR3 was amplified from genomic DNA. Gene-specific TRBV and TRBJ primers were used in PCR round one. In the second PCR round, amplification relied on universal primers. TCRdb processed the multiplex PCR reads anew with MiXCR; each CDR3 protein has one entry. The table shows fewer than 25,000 distinct CDR3 sequences, with 36% occurring only once. The CDR3 runs 13 residues. The V end was cut by 6 bases, the J end by 5 bases, with 11 bases between. These data are taken from a study of prognosis after radiotherapy for stage I lung cancer. About the research overall: Considered medically inoperable were all of the patients with non-small cell lung cancer. SBRT spanned 3 to 5 fractions, reaching a biologically effective dose of at least 100 Gy.

The clonotype comes from a donor over 45 with non-small cell lung cancer. The chain joins TRBV12-3 or TRBV12-4 to TRBJ2-1; D is uncertain. Material: PBMCs, obtained before or after stereotactic body radiation therapy (not recorded which). The CDR3 DNA sequence: TGTGCCAGCAGGATAGACCCAAACAATGAGCAGTTCTTC. This gives the protein CASRIDPNNEQFF.